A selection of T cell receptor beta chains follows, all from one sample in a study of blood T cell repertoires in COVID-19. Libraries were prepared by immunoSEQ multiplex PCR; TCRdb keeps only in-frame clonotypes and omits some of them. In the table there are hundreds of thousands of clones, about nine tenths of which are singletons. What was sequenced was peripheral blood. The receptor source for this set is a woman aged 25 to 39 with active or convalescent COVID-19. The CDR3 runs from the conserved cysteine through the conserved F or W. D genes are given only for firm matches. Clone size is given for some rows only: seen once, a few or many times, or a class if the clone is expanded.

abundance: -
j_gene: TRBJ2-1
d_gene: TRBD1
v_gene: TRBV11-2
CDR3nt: TGTGCCAGCAGCTTCACAGGGGTAACCTACAATGAGCAGTTCTTC
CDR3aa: CASSFTGVTYNEQFF

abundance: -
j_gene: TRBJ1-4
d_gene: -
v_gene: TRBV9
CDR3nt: TGTGCCAGCAGCTCCTGGGATGGACAAAACTATGAAAAACTGTTTTTT
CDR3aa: CASSSWDGQNYEKLFF

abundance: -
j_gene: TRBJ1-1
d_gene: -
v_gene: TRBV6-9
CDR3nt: TGTGCCAGCAGTTATAGGGGGTACACTGAAGCTTTCTTT
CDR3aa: CASSYRGYTEAFF

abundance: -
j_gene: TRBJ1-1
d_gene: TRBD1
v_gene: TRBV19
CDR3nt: TGTGCCAGTAGCCTCGGGACAGCCCCAGGTAACACTGAAGCTTTCTTT
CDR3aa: CASSLGTAPGNTEAFF

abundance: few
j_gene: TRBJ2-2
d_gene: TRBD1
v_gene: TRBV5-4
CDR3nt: TGTGCCAGCAGCTTAGACAGGGTCGGTACCGGGGAGCTGTTTTTT
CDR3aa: CASSLDRVGTGELFF

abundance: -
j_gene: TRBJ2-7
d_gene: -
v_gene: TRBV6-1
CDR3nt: TGTGCCAGCAGTGACGGCGGCAGCACCTACGAGCAGTACTTC
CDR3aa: CASSDGGSTYEQYF

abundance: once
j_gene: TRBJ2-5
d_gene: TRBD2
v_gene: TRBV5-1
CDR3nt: TGCGCCAGCAGCATCGGGACTAGCGGAAGACAAGAGACCCAGTACTTC
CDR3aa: CASSIGTSGRQETQYF

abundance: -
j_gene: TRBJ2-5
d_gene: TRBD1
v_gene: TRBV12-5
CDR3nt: TGTGCTAGTGGTCCCCAGACAGGGATCGGTGAGACCCAGTACTTC
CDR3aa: CASGPQTGIGETQYF

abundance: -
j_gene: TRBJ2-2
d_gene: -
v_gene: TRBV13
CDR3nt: TGTGCCAGCAGCCCCGGGACTGCGAACACCGGGGAGCTGTTTTTT
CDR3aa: CASSPGTANTGELFF

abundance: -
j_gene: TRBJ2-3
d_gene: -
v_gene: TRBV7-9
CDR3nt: TGTGCCAGCAGCTTGGAGAGGACAGATACGCAGTATTTT
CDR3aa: CASSLERTDTQYF

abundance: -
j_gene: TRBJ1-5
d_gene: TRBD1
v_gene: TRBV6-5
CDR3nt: TGTGCCAGCATTTCCGGGACAGGGGGGCAGCCCCAGCATTTT
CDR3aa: CASISGTGGQPQHF

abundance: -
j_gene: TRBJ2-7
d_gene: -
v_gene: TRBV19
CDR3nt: TGTGCCAGTCGAAAACAGGCTGGCTCCTACGAGCAGTACTTC
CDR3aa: CASRKQAGSYEQYF

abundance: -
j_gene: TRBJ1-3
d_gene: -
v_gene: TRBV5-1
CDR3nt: TGCGCCAGCAGTCACGCTCCGCAGGCGATCTCTGGAAACACCATATATTTT
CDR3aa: CASSHAPQAISGNTIYF

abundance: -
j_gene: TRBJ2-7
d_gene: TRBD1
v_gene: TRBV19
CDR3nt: TGTGCCAGTAGTACCGGACAGGGGTACGAGCAGTACTTC
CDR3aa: CASSTGQGYEQYF

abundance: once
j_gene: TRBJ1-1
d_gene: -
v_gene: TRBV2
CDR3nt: TGTGCCAGCAGTGTGCCGACAGTCATGAACACTGAAGCTTTCTTT
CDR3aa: CASSVPTVMNTEAFF

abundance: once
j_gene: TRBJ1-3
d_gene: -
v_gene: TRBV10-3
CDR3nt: TGTGCCATCAGTGAGTCGTTGACAGCGAGCATAAACACCATATATTTT
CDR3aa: CAISESLTASINTIYF

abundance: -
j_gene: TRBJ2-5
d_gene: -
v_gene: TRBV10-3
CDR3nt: TGTGCCACCAACCCTGGAGGGATGGGAGAGACCCAGTACTTC
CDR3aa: CATNPGGMGETQYF

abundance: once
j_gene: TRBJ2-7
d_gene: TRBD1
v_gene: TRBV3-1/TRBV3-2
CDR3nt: TGTGCCAGCAGCCAATACCGGGACAGGGGGCTTCCCTCCTACGAGCAGTACTTC
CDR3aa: CASSQYRDRGLPSYEQYF